Below are 6 T cell receptor beta chains sequenced from a single sample in a study of vaccination and CD4 T cells after COVID-19. Sequencing of cultured CD4+ T cell DNA used the Oncomine TCR Beta short-read assay. TCRdb passed the PCR reads through MiXCR, listing each CDR3 protein once. The table includes roughly 15,000 distinct CDR3 sequences, about 59% detected once. No antigen has been assigned to these receptors. Described treatment: approximately 11-day PBMC culture with coronavirus spike peptide pools or control peptides (ViraFEST assay). The source material was CD4+ T cells from blood, cultured in vitro. The source is a human donor who had recovered from COVID-19.

This chain links TRBV7-9 with TRBJ2-2; D gene ambiguous. The CDR3 is made up of 12 amino acids. With 5 bases removed from V and 6 bases from J, the gap between germline ends came to 7 bases. Germline V gives CDR1 SEHNR, CDR2 FQNEAQ (reference sequence). The CDR3 loop is CASSKSSGELFF. DNA for the CDR3: TGTGCCAGCAGCAAAAGCTCCGGGGAGCTGTTTTTT.

The chain has TRBV27 and TRBJ1-5, with TRBD1 as a possible D gene (6 bases). Trimming removed 3 bases from V and 3 bases from J, with 15 bases in between. CDR1 and CDR2 from the germline V gene are MNHEY and SMNVEV (reference sequence). The CDR3 totals 16 residues. For the CDR3, the DNA is TGTGCCAGCAGTTTCACAGGGTCAAGGTACAATCAGCCCCAGCATTTT. Translated: CASSFTGSRYNQPQHF.

This sequence joins TRBV7-2 and TRBJ1-5, with 9 bases identical to TRBD1. Losses at the gene ends were 1 base for V and 6 bases for J; bases not matched to a gene: 4. CDR1 and CDR2 (germline): SGHTA, FQGNSA. The CDR3 covers 15 residues. The CDR3 region is CASSLVVTGGQPQHF. In nucleotides, the CDR3 is TGTGCCAGCAGCTTAGTAGTGACAGGGGGTCAGCCCCAGCATTTT.

This clonotype was observed a single time. V and J are TRBV6-2 or TRBV6-3 and TRBJ2-1; TRBD1 is a possible D gene (5 bases). CDR1 and CDR2 (germline): MNHEY, SVGEGT. The CDR3 extends over 16 amino acids. The germline V and J ends were trimmed by 6 bases and 0 bases, with 15 bases remaining between them. This CDR3 is CASSRLIDSSYNEQFF. DNA for the CDR3: TGTGCCAGCAGCCGTCTAATAGACAGCTCCTACAATGAGCAGTTCTTC.

The chain couples TRBV7-9 to TRBJ1-1, with D perhaps TRBD1 (6 bases). V lost 5 bases, J lost 8 bases, and 15 bases lay in between. Germline V gene sequence: CDR1 SEHNR, CDR2 FQNEAQ (reference sequence). The CDR3 length is 13 residues. CDR3 DNA: TGTGCCAGCAGCCAAACCCGGACAGACGAAGCTTTCTTT. It translates to CASSQTRTDEAFF.

This chain uses TRBV12-3 or TRBV12-4 with TRBJ2-7; 8 bases align to TRBD2. The CDR3 has 13 amino acids. V lost 3 bases, J lost 5 bases, and 3 bases stayed unmatched. The CDR3 is CASSLGTSHEQYF. CDR3 DNA: TGTGCCAGCAGTTTGGGGACTAGTCACGAGCAGTACTTC.